These 26 T cell receptor beta chains share one sample of origin, sequenced in a study of CD8 T cells in ankylosing spondylitis. No cognate antigen is known for these TCRs. Study conclusions and caveats: Seemingly characteristic of ankylosing spondylitis blood was a TCR beta motif consisting of under 10 highly homologous variants.

Via MiXCR, TCRdb re-called the 5' RACE reads, giving one row per CDR3 protein. The table records under 550,000 distinct CDR3 sequences, more than 25% of them present only once. Source material: blood, either unsorted or a sorted T cell fraction (not recorded which). These receptors were obtained from a male donor with ankylosing spondylitis.

This clonotype has just a few counts. The rearrangement links TRBV20-1 to TRBJ2-1; 8 nucleotides match TRBD2. The CDR3 contains 13 residues. Germline CDR1 and CDR2: DFQATT and SNEGSKA (reference sequence). V was clipped by 3 bases and J by 4 bases; unmatched bases: 2. The CDR3 DNA follows: TGCAGTGCTAGGCGGGAGGCTTACAATGAGCAGTTCTTC. It specifies CSARREAYNEQFF.

The CDR3 coding sequence is TGCAGTGCCATTAGCGGGATTCACCACAATGAGCAGTTCTTC. It translates to CSAISGIHHNEQFF. The rearrangement uses TRBV20-1 and TRBJ2-1; 8 bases match TRBD2. The J segment lost 5 bases and the V segment lost 6 bases, leaving 9 bases of the junction unmatched. The CDR3 loop spans 14 amino acids. CDR1 is DFQATT and CDR2 is SNEGSKA in the germline V gene (reference sequence).

The chain uses TRBV20-1 and TRBJ1-2; D perhaps matches TRBD1 (6 bases). The CDR3 sequence is 15 residues long. The germline V gene has CDR1 DFQATT and CDR2 SNEGSKA (reference sequence). Trimming took 3 bases from V and 7 from J, leaving 21 bases between them. The CDR3 sequence is CSARVSNRDAGGYTF. The CDR3 region has the DNA TGCAGTGCTAGGGTCTCCAACAGGGATGCGGGTGGCTACACCTTC.

The V call is TRBV7-6, the J call TRBJ2-2; 8 nucleotides agree with TRBD1. Losses at the gene ends were 4 bases for V and 3 bases for J; bases not matched to a gene: 7. Germline CDR1 SGHVS, CDR2 FNYEAQ. This CDR3 has 16 residues. The CDR3 loop reads CASSSQGALDTGELFF. The CDR3 nucleotides read TGTGCCAGCAGCTCGCAGGGGGCGCTGGACACCGGGGAGCTGTTTTTT.

V usage is TRBV7-8 and J usage is TRBJ2-1; TRBD1 matches 10 bases. This CDR3 has 15 amino acids. In germline, CDR1 is SGHVS, CDR2 FQNEAQ. V was pared by 5 bases and J by 5 bases, with 6 bases of the junction left unmatched. This CDR3 reads CASSLRDRGHNEQFF. The CDR3 DNA reads TGTGCCAGCAGCCTGCGGGACAGGGGACACAATGAGCAGTTCTTC.

This clonotype has a handful of counts. The chain is built from TRBV4-2 and TRBJ2-1, with 11 bases matching TRBD1. Germline V gene lookup returns CDR1 LGHNA and CDR2 YNFKEQ. The J segment lost 7 bases and the V segment lost 1 base, leaving 9 bases of the junction unmatched. This CDR3 has 17 amino acids. CDR3 bases: TGTGCCAGCAGCCAAGGACACGGACAGGGGGCTAGGAATGAGCAGTTCTTC. Residues: CASSQGHGQGARNEQFF.

The genes are TRBV20-1 and TRBJ2-1, with D perhaps TRBD2 (7 bases). V dropped 8 bases and J dropped 7 bases, with 21 bases sitting between them. Germline V gene lookup returns CDR1 DFQATT and CDR2 SNEGSKA (reference sequence). There are 14 residues in the CDR3. The CDR3 nucleotides read TGCAGTCTCGGGGGCGGGAGCAGGGGTAATGAGCAGTTCTTC. Residues: CSLGGGSRGNEQFF.

This clonotype has a handful of counts. CDR3 amino acids: CASSLDSVEYNEQFF. The CDR3 DNA reads as TGCGCCAGCAGCTTGGACTCGGTGGAATACAATGAGCAGTTCTTC. This chain connects TRBV5-1 to TRBJ2-1, with D uncertain. Germline V gene data show CDR1 as SGHRS and CDR2 as YFSETQ. There are 15 residues in the CDR3. Trimming pared 0 bases from V and 4 bases from J, leaving 11 bases between.

The rearrangement uses TRBV2 and TRBJ1-6; a possible D gene is TRBD1 (5 bases). CDR1 and CDR2 from the germline V gene are SNHLY and FYNNEI. Trimming shortened V by 8 bases and J by 7 bases, and 12 bases separated the two germline ends. This CDR3 region has 13 residues. The CDR3 DNA sequence: TGTGCCAGCCCGGGGACGTTGAATTCACCCCTCCACTTT. This codes for CASPGTLNSPLHF.

Written as DNA, the CDR3 is TGTGCCTGGAGTTTAGTAGCGCTGAACAATGAGCAGTTCTTC. Amino acid sequence: CAWSLVALNNEQFF. The rearrangement joins TRBV30 to TRBJ2-1; tentatively, D is TRBD2 (5 bases). The CDR3 loop spans 14 amino acids. Germline CDR1 and CDR2: GTSNPN and SVGIG (reference sequence). V lost 2 bases and J lost 5, with 13 bases in between.

The sample holds a few counts of this clonotype. The chain employs TRBV5-1 and TRBJ1-1; D might be TRBD1 (5 bases). CDR3 length equals 12 residues. Trimming pared 4 bases from V and 7 bases from J, leaving 11 bases between. Germline-derived CDR1 and CDR2 are SGHRS and YFSETQ. The CDR3 nucleotides read TGCGCCAGCAGCGTGGGGGACCTTGAAGCTTTCTTT. It translates to CASSVGDLEAFF. The whole variable domain, remainder taken from reference TRBV5-1 and TRBJ1-1, is KAGVTQTPRYLIKTRGQQVTLSCSPISGHRSVSWYQQTPGQGLQFLFEYFSETQRNKGNFPGRFSGRQFSNSRSEMNVSTLELGDSALYLCASSVGDLEAFFGQGTRLTVV.

The chain combines TRBV5-1 with TRBJ2-5; D uncertain. Germline V gives CDR1 SGHRS, CDR2 YFSETQ. With 4 bases removed from V and 0 bases from J, the gap between germline ends came to 10 bases. The CDR3 length is 14 residues. CDR3 loop: CASSQQLYQETQYF. The DNA for the CDR3 is TGCGCCAGCAGCCAACAGTTATACCAAGAGACCCAGTACTTC.

The chain is built from TRBV10-1 and TRBJ2-5; 8 bases are a match to TRBD2. Per the germline V gene, CDR1 is WNHNN and CDR2 is SYGVQD (reference sequence). The trim removed 0 bases at V and 5 bases at J, leaving 5 bases unmatched. The CDR3 is made up of 15 amino acids. The CDR3 is CASSESLSGIETQYF. The CDR3 region has the DNA TGCGCCAGCAGTGAGTCGCTTAGCGGGATCGAGACCCAGTACTTC.

CDR3: CASSHRTESFTEQFF. The CDR3 DNA reads as TGTGCCAGCAGCCACAGGACCGAATCCTTCACTGAGCAGTTCTTC. The chain combines TRBV7-9 with TRBJ2-1; TRBD1 is a possible D gene (5 bases). The CDR3 loop spans 15 amino acids. V shed 5 bases and J shed 9 bases, with 20 bases lying between them. The germline CDR1 and CDR2 sequences are SEHNR and FQNEAQ (reference sequence).

The V call is TRBV5-5, the J call TRBJ2-7, with D perhaps TRBD2 (6 bases). The CDR3 is made up of 12 amino acids. With 3 bases removed from V and 11 bases from J, the gap between germline ends came to 15 bases. CDR1 is SGHKS, CDR2 YYEKEE, per germline (reference sequence). CDR3 in DNA: TGTGCCAGCAGCTCCTTGGCCGGGAGAAAGTACGTC. The encoded protein is CASSSLAGRKYV.

This chain joins TRBV20-1 and TRBJ2-3; possible D gene TRBD2, 5 bases. The V end was cut by 3 bases, the J end by 4 bases, with 14 bases between. Germline CDR1 DFQATT, CDR2 SNEGSKA (reference sequence). The CDR3 totals 14 residues. DNA for the CDR3: TGCAGTGCTAGTCCCCCCGAGAGGGCAGATACGCAGTATTTT. It specifies CSASPPERADTQYF.

This clonotype was recorded a few times. The chain carries TRBV12-3 or TRBV12-4 and TRBJ1-1; TRBD1 is a possible D gene (6 bases). V lost 5 bases and J 3 bases, leaving 13 bases between the germline ends. The CDR3 is made up of 14 amino acids. CDR3 amino acids: CASSRQVRDTEAFF. The CDR3 DNA sequence: TGTGCCAGCAGTCGACAGGTCAGGGACACTGAAGCTTTCTTT.

V gene TRBV3-1 combines with J gene TRBJ2-1; 8 nucleotides agree with TRBD1. This CDR3 is built from 15 residues. Germline CDR1 reads LGHDT; CDR2 reads YNNKEL (reference sequence). Losses at the gene ends were 1 base for V and 4 bases for J; bases not matched to a gene: 3. The CDR3 DNA sequence: TGTGCCAGCAGCCAAGGGGGACAGGTTTACAATGAGCAGTTCTTC. Amino acids: CASSQGGQVYNEQFF.

This chain links TRBV9 with TRBJ1-2; D ambiguous. Germline-derived CDR1 and CDR2 are SGDLS and YYNGEE. V lost 4 bases and J 8 bases, leaving 21 bases between the germline ends. The CDR3 is 15 amino acids. The chain's CDR3 is CASSPSGPGIGGYTF. The DNA of the CDR3 is TGTGCCAGCAGCCCATCCGGTCCGGGGATCGGCGGCTACACCTTC.

With regard to this clonotype: One end of the junction fails to match germline, which may point to a read error. The chain combines TRBV5-1 with TRBJ1-1, with D perhaps matching TRBD1 (5 bases). Germline V gene lookup returns CDR1 SGHRS and CDR2 YFSETQ. The CDR3 consists of 14 residues. The CDR3 nucleotides read TGCGCCAGCAGCTTGCGGGGGATGAACACTGAACCTTTCTTT. Protein sequence: CASSLRGMNTEPFF.

This chain uses TRBV5-1 with TRBJ1-1; D gene uncertain. The CDR3 length is 14 residues. CDR1 and CDR2 (germline): SGHRS, YFSETQ. V was trimmed by 4 bases and J by 1 base, leaving 11 bases between them. CDR3 residues: CASSMHNRNTEAFF. CDR3 nucleotide sequence: TGCGCCAGCAGCATGCACAACAGGAACACTGAAGCTTTCTTT.

The genes are TRBV24-1 and TRBJ2-7, with D tentatively TRBD2 (5 bases). The CDR3 is 16 residues long. Germline V gene sequence: CDR1 KGHDR, CDR2 SFDVKD. Trimming took 3 bases from V and 2 from J, leaving 16 bases between them. The CDR3 reads CATSDATKKPAYEQYV. Here the CDR3 DNA reads TGTGCCACCAGTGATGCGACTAAGAAACCCGCCTACGAGCAGTACGTC.

This chain uses TRBV20-1 with TRBJ2-1; 7 bases are shared with TRBD2. Germline CDR1 and CDR2: DFQATT and SNEGSKA (reference sequence). V lost 0 bases, J lost 0 bases, and 8 bases stayed unmatched. The CDR3 sequence is 17 residues long. The CDR3, as DNA: TGCAGTGCTAGAGATCGTTACCCGGGAGGCTCCTACAATGAGCAGTTCTTC. This codes for CSARDRYPGGSYNEQFF.

The chain recombines TRBV24-1 with TRBJ2-2; TRBD2 agrees at 8 bases. The V and J ends lost 6 bases and 3 bases, in that order; junction bases with no gene match: 5. In germline, CDR1 is KGHDR, CDR2 SFDVKD. The CDR3 length is 15 residues. The CDR3 sequence: CATSFSGGYTGELFF. The DNA for the CDR3 is TGTGCCACCAGTTTCAGCGGGGGATACACCGGGGAGCTGTTTTTT.

For the CDR3, the DNA is TGCGCCAGCAGCTTAGCGGGGATGCCCGATAATTCACCCCTCCACTTT. It encodes CASSLAGMPDNSPLHF. The chain carries TRBV5-1 and TRBJ1-6; D is unresolved. Trimming cost V 2 bases and J 5 bases, with 14 bases left between them. CDR1 SGHRS and CDR2 YFSETQ come from the germline V gene. The CDR3 contains 16 residues.

The V gene is TRBV5-1, the J gene TRBJ1-2; D is perhaps TRBD1 (5 bases). The CDR3 totals 15 residues. V lost 0 bases to trimming and J lost 4 bases, with 13 bases between them. The germline V gene encodes CDR1 SGHRS and CDR2 YFSETQ. The CDR3 loop is CASSLVATVSYGYTF. The CDR3 DNA reads TGCGCCAGCAGCTTGGTCGCGACAGTCTCCTATGGCTACACCTTC. The whole variable domain, filled in from reference TRBV5-1 and TRBJ1-2, reads KAGVTQTPRYLIKTRGQQVTLSCSPISGHRSVSWYQQTPGQGLQFLFEYFSETQRNKGNFPGRFSGRQFSNSRSEMNVSTLELGDSALYLCASSLVATVSYGYTFGSGTRLTVV.